The clone carrying this T cell receptor beta chain was found many times. The antigen is unknown. Researchers took RNA transcripts and amplified the TCR beta CDR3 regions from them. Carried out on the TCR CDR3, a first-round RT-PCR used the HTBI primer set. TCRdb reanalysed the multiplex PCR reads using MiXCR and keeps one entry per CDR3 protein. The sample holds more than 300,000 distinct CDR3 sequences, about 14% seen once. This entry is derived from a study of T cells in Graves' hyperthyroidism and ophthalmopathy. Study-level points and caveats: By a 13 V-J model, ophthalmopathy was set apart from stable hyperthyroidism.

Stable Graves' hyperthyroidism denoted no ophthalmopathy progression over 18 months. The hyperthyroidism was newly diagnosed and had lasted under 2 months; the patients were aged 18 to 65. Not enrolled were patients with uncontrolled infection, other autoimmune disease, pregnancy or lactation. The CDR3 extends over 16 amino acids. The germline V and J ends were trimmed by 5 bases and 0 bases, with 17 bases remaining between them. The germline gives CDR1 LNHDA, CDR2 SQIVND (reference sequence). The receptor comes from a woman aged 55-69 years with Graves' hyperthyroidism. The material sequenced was blood. The J gene is TRBJ2-7, the V gene TRBV19, with D possibly being TRBD2 (6 bases). DNA for the CDR3: TGTGCCAGTAGTGCGGGACCCCGAAGGGACTCCTACGAGCAGTACTTC. Translated, it gives CASSAGPRRDSYEQYF.